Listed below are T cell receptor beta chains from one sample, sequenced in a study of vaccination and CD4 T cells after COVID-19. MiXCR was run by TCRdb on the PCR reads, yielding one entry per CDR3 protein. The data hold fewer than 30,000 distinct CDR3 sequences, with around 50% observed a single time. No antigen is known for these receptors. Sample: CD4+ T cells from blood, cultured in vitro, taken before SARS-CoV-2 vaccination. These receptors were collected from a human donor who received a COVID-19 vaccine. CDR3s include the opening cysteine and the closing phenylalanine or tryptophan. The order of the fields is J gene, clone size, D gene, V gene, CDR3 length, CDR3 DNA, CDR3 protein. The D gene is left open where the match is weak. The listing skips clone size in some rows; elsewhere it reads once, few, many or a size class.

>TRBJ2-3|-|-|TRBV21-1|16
TGTGCCAGCGCGGGACTAGCGGCCCGGGGCACAGATACGCAGTATTTT
CASAGLAARGTDTQYF
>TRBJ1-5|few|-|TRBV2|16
TGTGCCAGCAGTGAAGAGGGCAGGGGAAGCAATCAGCCCCAGCATTTT
CASSEEGRGSNQPQHF
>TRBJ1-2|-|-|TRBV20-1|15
TGCAGTGCTAGCCCCTCCGGAGGGGAGGACTATGGCTACACCTTC
CSASPSGGEDYGYTF
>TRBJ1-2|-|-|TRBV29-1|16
TGCAGCGTAAAAGACCTAGGCAGGCCGAGTATTTATGGCTACACCTTC
CSVKDLGRPSIYGYTF
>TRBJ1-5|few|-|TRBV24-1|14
TGTGCCACCAGTGATCCCGCATTGAATCAGCCCCAGCATTTT
CATSDPALNQPQHF
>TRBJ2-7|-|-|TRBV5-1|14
TGCGCCAGCAGCTTGGTCGAGGGGCAGTACGGGCAGTACTTC
CASSLVEGQYGQYF
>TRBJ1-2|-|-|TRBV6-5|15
TGTGCCAGCAGTTACTCGACGAGGGGTGGAAATGGCTACACCTTC
CASSYSTRGGNGYTF
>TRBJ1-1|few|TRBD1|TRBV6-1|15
TGTGCCAGCAGTGAATTTCAGGGGGCGAACACTGAAGCTTTCTTT
CASSEFQGANTEAFF
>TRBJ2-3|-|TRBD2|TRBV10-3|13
TGCTCTACGGGGGGATCTAGCACAGATACGCAGTATTTT
CSTGGSSTDTQYF
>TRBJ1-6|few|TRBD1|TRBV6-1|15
TGTGCCAGCAGGCCGATCGGGACAGGGGATTCACCCCTCCACTTT
CASRPIGTGDSPLHF
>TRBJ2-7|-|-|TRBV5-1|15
TGCGCCAGCAGCTCAGGGGGGGCCCAAGTCTACGAGCAGTACTTC
CASSSGGAQVYEQYF
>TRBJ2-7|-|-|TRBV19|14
TGTGCCAGTAAAGCCTCTGCGGGGACCTACGAGCAGTACTTC
CASKASAGTYEQYF
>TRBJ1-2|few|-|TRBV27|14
TGTGCCAGCAGTTTATCGCGCAGTCACTATGGCTACACCTTC
CASSLSRSHYGYTF
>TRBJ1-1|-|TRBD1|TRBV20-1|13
TGCAGTGCTAGAGGGACAGGGGGCACTGAAGCTTTCTTT
CSARGTGGTEAFF
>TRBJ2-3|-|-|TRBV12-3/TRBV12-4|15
TGTGCCAGCACCCTTCGTAGGGGGGGCACAGATACGCAGTATTTT
CASTLRRGGTDTQYF
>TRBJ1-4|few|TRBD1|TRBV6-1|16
TGTGCCAGCAGTCCCGGGACAGGGGCTCGGGGTGAAAAACTGTTTTTT
CASSPGTGARGEKLFF
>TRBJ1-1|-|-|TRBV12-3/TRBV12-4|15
TGTGCCAGCAGTTTTCGCGCAGGGATGAACACTGAAGCTTTCTTT
CASSFRAGMNTEAFF
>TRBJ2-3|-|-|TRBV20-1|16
TGCAGTGCTAGAGATGGTAGAGTCCAGTACACATATACGCAGTATTTT
CSARDGRVQYTYTQYF
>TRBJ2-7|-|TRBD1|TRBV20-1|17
TGCAGTGCGAGGACTACAGGGGGCAGCATAAGCTCCTACGAGCAGTACTTC
CSARTTGGSISSYEQYF
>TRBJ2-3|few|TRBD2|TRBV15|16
TGTGCCACCAGCAGAGATGGGCGGGGGGGGGCAGATACGCAGTATTTT
CATSRDGRGGADTQYF
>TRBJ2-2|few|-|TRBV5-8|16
TGTGCCAGCAGCTTGTCGGGGCTGAGGGGGACCGGGGAGCTGTTTTTT
CASSLSGLRGTGELFF
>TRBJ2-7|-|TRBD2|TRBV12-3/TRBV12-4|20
TGTGCCAGCAGTTTTTATGGGAGACTAGCGGGGGGCCGAAGGAGATACGAGCAGTACTTC
CASSFYGRLAGGRRRYEQYF
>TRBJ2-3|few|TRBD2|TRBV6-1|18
TGTGCCAGCAGAATTTATCACATAGCGGGGGAAAACACAGATACGCAGTATTTT
CASRIYHIAGENTDTQYF
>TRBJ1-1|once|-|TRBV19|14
TGTGCCAGTAGTACCAGGGACGAGAACACTGAAGCTTTCTTT
CASSTRDENTEAFF
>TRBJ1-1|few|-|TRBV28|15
TGTGCCAGCAGTCCCCCGCCTCCGTTTGGGGATGAAGCTTTCTTT
CASSPPPPFGDEAFF
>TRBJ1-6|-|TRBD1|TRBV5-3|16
TGTGCCAGAAGCTTGACAGGGACAGGGAAAAATTCACCCCTCCACTTT
CARSLTGTGKNSPLHF
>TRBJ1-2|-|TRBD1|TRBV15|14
TGTGCCACCAGTAGACCCGGACAGGGGTATGGCTACACCTTC
CATSRPGQGYGYTF
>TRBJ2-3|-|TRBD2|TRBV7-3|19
TGTGCCAGCAGCCGGACTAGCGGGGGGGCCGGGCTCCCCACAGATACGCAGTATTTT
CASSRTSGGAGLPTDTQYF
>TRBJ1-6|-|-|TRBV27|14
TGTGCCAGCAGTCCGACAGGCTATAATTCACCCCTCCACTTT
CASSPTGYNSPLHF
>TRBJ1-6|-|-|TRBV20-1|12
TGCAGTGGCACGAGAGGAAATTCACCCCTCCACTTT
CSGTRGNSPLHF
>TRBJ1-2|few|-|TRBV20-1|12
TGCAGTGCTAGAGCAGGGACCTATGGCTACACCTTC
CSARAGTYGYTF
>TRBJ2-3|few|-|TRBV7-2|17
TGTGCCAGCCGTCTGCGGTATCGGGGGGCAAGCACAGATACGCAGTATTTT
CASRLRYRGASTDTQYF
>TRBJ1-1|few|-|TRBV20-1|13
TGCAGTGCTAGAGATATGAGGGGGACTGAAGCTTTCTTT
CSARDMRGTEAFF
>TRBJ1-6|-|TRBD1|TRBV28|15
TGTGCCAGCAGTCGCCCGGGACAGGGGTATTCACCCCTCCACTTT
CASSRPGQGYSPLHF
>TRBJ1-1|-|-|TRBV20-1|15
TGCAGTGCTAGGAAGTCCAGCCCGAGAGACACTGAAGCTTTCTTT
CSARKSSPRDTEAFF
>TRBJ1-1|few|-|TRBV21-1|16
TGTGCCAGCAGCACCGCCGGGCTTCGGGTGAACACTGAAGCTTTCTTT
CASSTAGLRVNTEAFF
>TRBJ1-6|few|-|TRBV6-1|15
TGTGCCAGCAGTGAAGCCCGGAGGAATAATTCACCCCTCCACTTT
CASSEARRNNSPLHF
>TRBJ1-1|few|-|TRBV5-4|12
TGTGCCAGCAGCCGCGACCGGGGGATAGCTTTCTTT
CASSRDRGIAFF
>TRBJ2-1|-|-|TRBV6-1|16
TGTGCCAGCAGTGAAATATCCCGGGCCCCCTCCAATGAGCAGTTCTTC
CASSEISRAPSNEQFF
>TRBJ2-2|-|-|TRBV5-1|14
TGCGCCAGCAGCTTAGGGCAGAGGACCGGGGAGCTGTTTTTT
CASSLGQRTGELFF
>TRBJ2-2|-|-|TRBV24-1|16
TGTGCCACCAGGTCCGGGGAAGGTATTTCGACCGGGGAGCTGTTTTTT
CATRSGEGISTGELFF
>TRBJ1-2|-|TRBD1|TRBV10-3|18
TGTGCCATCAACAGTGAAGCAACAGGGGCCCCGGGAAGTTATGGCTACACCTTC
CAINSEATGAPGSYGYTF
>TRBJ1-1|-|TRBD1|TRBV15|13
TGTGCCACCAGCCGCACAGGGGGTGCTGAAGCTTTCTTT
CATSRTGGAEAFF
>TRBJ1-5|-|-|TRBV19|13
TGTGCCAGTAGTACGACTCTTGGTCAGCCCCAGCATTTT
CASSTTLGQPQHF
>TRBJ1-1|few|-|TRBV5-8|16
TGTGCCAGCAGCTTCGGGAGGGTTGTTAGGAACACTGAAGCTTTCTTT
CASSFGRVVRNTEAFF
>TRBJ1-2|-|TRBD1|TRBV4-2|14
TGTGCCAGCAGCCAAACAGGGGGCACTGGTGGCTACACCTTC
CASSQTGGTGGYTF
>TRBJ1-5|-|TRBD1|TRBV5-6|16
TGTGCCAGCAGCTTTTATTTGGACAGGGTTAGGCAGCCCCAGCATTTT
CASSFYLDRVRQPQHF
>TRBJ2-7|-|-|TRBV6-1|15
TGTGCCAGCAGTGATCGGCCAGGAGGGCTTTACGAGCAGTACTTC
CASSDRPGGLYEQYF
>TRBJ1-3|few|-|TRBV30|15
TGTGCCTGGAGTGTACGTGGCAACTCTGGAAACACCATATATTTT
CAWSVRGNSGNTIYF
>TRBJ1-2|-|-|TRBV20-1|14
TGCAGTGCTAGTTTAGGGGGGTTGAAATATGGCTACACCTTC
CSASLGGLKYGYTF
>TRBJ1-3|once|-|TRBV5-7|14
TGTGCCAGCAGCTTGAGAACAGCTGGAAACACCATATATTTT
CASSLRTAGNTIYF
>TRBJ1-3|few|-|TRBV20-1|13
TGCAGTGCTAGACTGGGTTCTGGAAACACCATATATTTT
CSARLGSGNTIYF
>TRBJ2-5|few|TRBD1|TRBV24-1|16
TGTGCCACCAGTGCATCCGGGACAGGGGTTTGGGAGACCCAGTACTTC
CATSASGTGVWETQYF
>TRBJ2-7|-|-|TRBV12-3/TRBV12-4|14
TGTGCCAGCAGTTGGAGCAGGGGGGGCGACGAGCAGTACTTC
CASSWSRGGDEQYF